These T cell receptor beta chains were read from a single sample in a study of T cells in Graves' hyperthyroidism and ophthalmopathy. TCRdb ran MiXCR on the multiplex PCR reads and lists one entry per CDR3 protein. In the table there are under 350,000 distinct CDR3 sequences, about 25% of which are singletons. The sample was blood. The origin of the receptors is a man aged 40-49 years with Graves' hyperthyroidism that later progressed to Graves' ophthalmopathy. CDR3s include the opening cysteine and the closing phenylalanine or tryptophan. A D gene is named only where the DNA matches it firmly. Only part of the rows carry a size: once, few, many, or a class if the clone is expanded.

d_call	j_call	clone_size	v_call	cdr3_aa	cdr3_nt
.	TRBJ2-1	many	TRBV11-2	CASSPPGRVGFF	TGTGCCAGCAGCCCACCTGGACGTGTGGGGTTCTTC
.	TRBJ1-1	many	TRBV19	CASSVGAAEAFF	TGTGCCAGTAGCGTGGGGGCTGCTGAAGCTTTCTTT
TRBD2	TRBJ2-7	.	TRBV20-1	CSALPLAGGHDEQYF	TGCAGTGCACTCCCTCTAGCGGGGGGGCACGACGAGCAGTACTTC
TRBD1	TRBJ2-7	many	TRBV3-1	CASSRAGTGSYEQYF	TGTGCCAGCAGCCGTGCCGGGACAGGGTCCTACGAGCAGTACTTC
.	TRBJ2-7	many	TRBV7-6	CASSLERGAYEQYF	TGTGCCAGCAGCTTAGAAAGGGGGGCGTACGAGCAGTACTTC
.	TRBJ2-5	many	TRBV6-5	CASSYSTPSGPNQETQYF	TGTGCCAGCAGTTACTCGACGCCAAGCGGGCCCAACCAAGAGACCCAGTACTTC
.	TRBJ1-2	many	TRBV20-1	CSFRRTNYGYTF	TGCAGTTTTCGCCGGACTAACTATGGCTACACCTTC
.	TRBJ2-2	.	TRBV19	CASSIGVSQNTGELFF	TGTGCCAGTAGTATAGGTGTCTCCCAGAACACCGGGGAGCTGTTTTTT
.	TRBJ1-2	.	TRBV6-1	CASNDRQGNGYTF	TGTGCCAGCAACGACCGTCAGGGAAATGGCTACACCTTC
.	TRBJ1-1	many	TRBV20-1	CSASSANTEAFF	TGCAGTGCTAGCTCAGCGAACACTGAAGCTTTCTTT
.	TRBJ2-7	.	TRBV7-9	CASSFGTQQYF	TGTGCCAGCAGCTTCGGGACGCAGCAGTACTTC
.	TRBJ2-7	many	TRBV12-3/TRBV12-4	CATSSSESSYEQYF	TGTGCCACTTCTTCCAGCGAAAGCTCCTACGAGCAGTACTTC
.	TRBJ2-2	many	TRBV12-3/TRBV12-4	CASTGVPGELFF	TGTGCCAGCACTGGTGTACCCGGGGAGCTGTTTTTT
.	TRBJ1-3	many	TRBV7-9	CASSSGPASGNTIYF	TGTGCCAGCAGCTCCGGGCCTGCCTCTGGAAACACCATATATTTT
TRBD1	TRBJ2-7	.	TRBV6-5	CASIKGGQGSSGEQYF	TGTGCCAGCATTAAAGGGGGACAGGGAAGCTCGGGCGAGCAGTACTTC
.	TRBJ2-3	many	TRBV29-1	CSVDAGTDTQYF	TGCAGCGTTGACGCGGGCACAGATACGCAGTATTTT
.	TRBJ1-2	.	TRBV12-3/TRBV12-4	CASSLGPMGYTF	TGTGCCAGCAGTTTGGGTCCTATGGGCTACACCTTC
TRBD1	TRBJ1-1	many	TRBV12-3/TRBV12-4	CASSIQGSTEAFF	TGTGCCAGCAGTATACAGGGGAGCACTGAAGCTTTCTTT
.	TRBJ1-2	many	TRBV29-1	CSGGGILYGYTF	TGCAGCGGGGGCGGGATCCTGTATGGCTACACCTTC
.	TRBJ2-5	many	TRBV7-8	CASSLAGMAAQETQYF	TGTGCCAGCAGCTTAGCGGGGATGGCGGCCCAAGAGACCCAGTACTTC
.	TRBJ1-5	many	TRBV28	CASSFRRSNQPQHF	TGTGCCAGCAGTTTCAGGCGGAGCAATCAGCCCCAGCATTTT
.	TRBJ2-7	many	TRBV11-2	CASSFGLVAGSGEQYF	TGTGCCAGCAGCTTTGGTTTAGTCGCAGGGAGCGGCGAGCAGTACTTC
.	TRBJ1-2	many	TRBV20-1	CSAGGGPHQGGYTF	TGCAGTGCAGGAGGAGGGCCCCACCAGGGGGGCTACACCTTC
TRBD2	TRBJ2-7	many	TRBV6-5	CASSYSREGPYEQYF	TGTGCCAGCAGTTACTCCCGGGAGGGCCCCTACGAGCAGTACTTC
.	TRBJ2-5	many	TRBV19	CASSIQGVGQETQYF	TGTGCCAGTAGTATTCAAGGGGTCGGTCAAGAGACCCAGTACTTC
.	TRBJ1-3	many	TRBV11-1	CASSSLGRGMSSGNTIYF	TGTGCCAGCAGCTCCCTAGGTAGGGGGATGAGCTCTGGAAACACCATATATTTT
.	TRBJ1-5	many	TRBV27	CASSLYGLRSNQPQHF	TGTGCCAGCAGTTTATACGGTTTACGTAGCAATCAGCCCCAGCATTTT
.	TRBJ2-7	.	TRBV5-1	CASNVQGSYEQYF	TGCGCCAGCAACGTACAGGGTTCCTACGAGCAGTACTTC
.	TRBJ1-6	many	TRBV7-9	CASSTHIDYNSPLHF	TGTGCCAGCAGCACCCACATTGATTATAATTCACCCCTCCACTTT
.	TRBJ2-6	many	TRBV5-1	CASRPSIGANVLTF	TGCGCCAGCAGACCCTCCATTGGGGCCAACGTCCTGACTTTC
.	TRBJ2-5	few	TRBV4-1	CASRKIGGNQETQYF	TGCGCCAGCAGGAAAATTGGGGGTAACCAAGAGACCCAGTACTTC
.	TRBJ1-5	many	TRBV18	CASSRQENQPQHF	TGTGCCAGCTCGAGACAGGAAAATCAGCCCCAGCATTTT
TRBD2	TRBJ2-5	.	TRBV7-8	CASSVFTGTSGETQYF	TGTGCCAGCAGCGTGTTTACCGGGACTAGCGGAGAGACCCAGTACTTC
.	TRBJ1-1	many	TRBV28	CASSPGTRDTEAFF	TGTGCCAGCAGCCCTGGGACCCGGGACACTGAAGCTTTCTTT
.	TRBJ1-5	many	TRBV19	CASSANRAWNQPQHF	TGTGCCAGTAGTGCCAACAGGGCGTGGAATCAGCCCCAGCATTTT
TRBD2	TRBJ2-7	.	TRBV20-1	CSARLLANTYEQYF	TGCAGTGCTAGATTACTAGCGAATACCTACGAGCAGTACTTC
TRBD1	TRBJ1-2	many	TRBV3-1	CASSQDWQGARYGYTF	TGTGCCAGCAGCCAAGATTGGCAGGGGGCTCGCTATGGCTACACCTTC
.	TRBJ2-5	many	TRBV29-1	CSGVDLQETQYF	TGCAGCGGAGTGGACCTACAAGAGACCCAGTACTTC
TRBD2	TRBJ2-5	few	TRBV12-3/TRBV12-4	CASSPETSGSGTQYF	TGTGCCAGCAGCCCGGAGACTAGCGGTTCAGGGACCCAGTACTTC
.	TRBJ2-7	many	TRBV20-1	CSAREASGTGKQYF	TGCAGTGCTAGGGAGGCTAGCGGGACAGGGAAACAGTACTTC
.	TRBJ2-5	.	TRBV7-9	CASANGYPQETQYF	TGTGCCAGCGCCAATGGATACCCTCAGGAGACCCAGTACTTC
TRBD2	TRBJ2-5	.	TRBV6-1	CASSQIAGGPQETQYF	TGTGCCAGCAGCCAAATAGCGGGAGGCCCACAAGAGACCCAGTACTTC
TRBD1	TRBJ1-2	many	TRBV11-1	CASSSNRDSRRYGYTF	TGTGCCAGCAGCTCTAACCGGGACAGCCGACGGTATGGCTACACCTTC
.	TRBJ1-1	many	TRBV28	CASSRGSVNTEAFF	TGTGCCAGCAGCCGGGGTTCTGTCAACACTGAAGCTTTCTTT
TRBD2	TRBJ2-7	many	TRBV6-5	CASSYPTASGTYEQYF	TGTGCCAGCAGTTACCCTACAGCTAGCGGGACCTACGAGCAGTACTTC
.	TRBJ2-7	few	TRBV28	CASSSGDYEQYF	TGTGCCAGCAGTTCCGGAGACTACGAGCAGTACTTC